The 27 T cell receptor beta chains listed next were all sequenced from one sample in a study of CD8 T cells in ankylosing spondylitis. Study-wide results and caveats: Among TCR beta sequences, a motif of eight highly homologous variants appeared characteristic of ankylosing spondylitis blood.

No antigen has been assigned to these receptors. TCRdb reprocessed the 5' RACE reads via MiXCR and lists one record per CDR3 protein. The sample records 500,000 to 550,000 distinct CDR3 sequences, 12% being singletons. Sample: blood, either unsorted or a sorted T cell fraction (not recorded which). The receptors were gathered from a male donor with ankylosing spondylitis.

The rearrangement links TRBV28 to TRBJ1-1, with D unclear. Germline V gene lookup returns CDR1 MDHEN and CDR2 SYDVKM. The CDR3 totals 14 residues. V lost 2 bases and J 1 base, leaving 8 bases between the germline ends. The CDR3 nucleotides read TGTGCCAGCAGTTTAAGACATCCGAACACTGAAGCTTTCTTT. This sequence encodes CASSLRHPNTEAFF. Complete variable domain (other parts from reference TRBV28 and TRBJ1-1): DVKVTQSSRYLVKRTGEKVFLECVQDMDHENMFWYRQDPGLGLRLIYFSYDVKMKEKGDIPEGYSVSREKKERFSLILESASTNQTSMYLCASSLRHPNTEAFFGQGTRLTVV.

This clonotype was recorded a few times. This chain joins TRBV27 and TRBJ2-6, with TRBD1 identical over 10 bases. The V segment lost 3 bases and the J segment 4 bases; nucleotides outside the gene matches: 12. The germline gives CDR1 MNHEY, CDR2 SMNVEV (reference sequence). This CDR3 spans 19 amino acids. The CDR3 DNA reads as TGTGCCAGCAGTTTCCGTGGGGAGACAGGGGGCTTCGGGGCCAACGTCCTGACTTTC. The encoded protein is CASSFRGETGGFGANVLTF.

In this sample, this clonotype turned up many times. The chain uses TRBV4-1 and TRBJ2-5; no definite D call. The V and J ends lost 4 bases and 1 base respectively, with 10 bases between them. Germline V CDR1 and CDR2: MGHRA, YSYEKL. The CDR3 has 14 residues. The CDR3 loop reads CASSLRRSQETQYF. The CDR3 coding sequence is TGCGCCAGCAGCCTTCGACGGAGCCAAGAGACCCAGTACTTC.

This clonotype was seen a handful of times. This sequence joins TRBV18 and TRBJ2-2, with no clear D. CDR3 length equals 15 residues. Germline CDR1 KGHSH, CDR2 LQKENI. V lost 3 bases and J 3 bases, leaving 11 bases between the germline ends. Written as DNA, the CDR3 is TGTGCCAGCTCACCTCCGAATTTGGACACCGGGGAGCTGTTTTTT. Protein product: CASSPPNLDTGELFF. The full variable domain, completed using reference TRBV18 and TRBJ2-2, is NAGVMQNPRHLVRRRGQEARLRCSPMKGHSHVYWYRQLPEEGLKFMVYLQKENIIDESGMPKERFSAEFPKEGPSILRIQQVVRGDSAAYFCASSPPNLDTGELFFGEGSRLTVL.

This clonotype was seen many times. This chain joins TRBV12-3 or TRBV12-4 and TRBJ2-1; D perhaps matches TRBD2 (6 bases). Trimming cost V 5 bases and J 4 bases, with 15 bases left between them. CDR3 size: 15 residues. The DNA of the CDR3 is TGTGCCAGCAGTCCGGACTTGGGAGGATACAATGAGCAGTTCTTC. Translated: CASSPDLGGYNEQFF.

This chain uses TRBV29-1 with TRBJ1-4, with D unresolved. The CDR3 loop spans 15 amino acids. V shed 7 bases and J shed 4 bases, with 19 bases lying between them. In germline, CDR1 is SQVTM, CDR2 ANQGSEA. The CDR3 bases are TGCAGCGCCCTAGGAGGATCTTCGATTAATGAAAAACTGTTTTTT. This codes for CSALGGSSINEKLFF.

The chain has TRBV7-2 and TRBJ2-1, with D uncertain. The CDR3 is 14 amino acids. Trimming stripped 2 bases from V and 7 bases from J, with 12 bases between. Germline V CDR1 and CDR2: SGHTA, FQGNSA. CDR3 amino acids: CASSLSARMNEQFF. As DNA, the CDR3 is TGTGCCAGCAGCTTATCGGCTAGGATGAATGAGCAGTTCTTC. The entire variable domain, with the rest obtained from reference TRBV7-2 and TRBJ2-1, is as follows: GAGVSQSPSNKVTEKGKDVELRCDPISGHTALYWYRQSLGQGLEFLIYFQGNSAPDKSGLPSDRFSAERTGGSVSTLTIQRTQQEDSAVYLCASSLSARMNEQFFGPGTRLTVL.

This clonotype was observed a handful of times. The chain recombines TRBV10-3 with TRBJ2-7; no firm D call. Germline assignment: CDR1 ENHRY and CDR2 SYGVKD. Trimming pared 0 bases from V and 6 bases from J, leaving 15 bases between. This CDR3 region has 15 residues. In DNA form, the CDR3 reads TGTGCCATCAGTGAGTCCCGAGCGAACTCGGCCGAGCAGTACTTC. Amino acids: CAISESRANSAEQYF.

The CDR3 DNA follows: TGTGCCACCAGTGACCCAGGACAGGGAAGGGATCAGCCCCAGCATTTT. Its translation: CATSDPGQGRDQPQHF. The J gene is TRBJ1-5, the V gene TRBV24-1, with TRBD1 identical over 8 bases. The CDR3 extends over 16 amino acids. Unmatched junction bases numbered 9, after V lost 4 bases and J lost 5 bases. CDR1 and CDR2 from the germline V gene are KGHDR and SFDVKD.

The V and J genes are TRBV28 and TRBJ2-7; D remains ambiguous. V shed 6 bases and J shed 3 bases, with 12 bases lying between them. The CDR3 has 13 amino acids. Per germline, CDR1 MDHEN and CDR2 SYDVKM. The CDR3 bases are TGTGCCAGCAGGCCGCCGGCGTTCTACGAGCAGTACTTC. It yields the protein CASRPPAFYEQYF.

This clonotype was detected only a few times. The chain links TRBV10-3 to TRBJ2-2; D gene ambiguous. This CDR3 spans 13 amino acids. Germline CDR1 ENHRY, CDR2 SYGVKD. The V end was cut by 6 bases, the J end by 6 bases, with 11 bases between. The CDR3 DNA reads TGTGCCATCAGCGAAAAAGGGTCCGGGGAGCTGTTTTTT. This encodes CAISEKGSGELFF.

There are a few counts of this clonotype. V is TRBV6-6 and J is TRBJ2-7; maybe TRBD1 (6 bases). Trimming shortened V by 4 bases and J by 2 bases, and 9 bases separated the two germline ends. The CDR3 covers 13 residues. CDR1 is MNHNY, CDR2 SVGAGI, per germline (reference sequence). The CDR3 bases are TGTGCCAGCAGTTCCGGACAGCCCTACGAGCAGTACTTC. As protein: CASSSGQPYEQYF.

This clonotype has only a few counts. The chain uses TRBV6-1 and TRBJ1-1; 7 bases line up with TRBD1. This CDR3 contains 13 residues. With 6 bases clipped from V and 5 bases from J, the junction kept 6 bases outside the gene matches. CDR1 and CDR2 from the germline V gene are MNHNS and SASEGT. CDR3 in DNA: TGTGCCAGCAGGGTCACAGGGGAAACTGAAGCTTTCTTT. This sequence encodes CASRVTGETEAFF.

This clonotype has just a few counts. The genes are TRBV3-1 and TRBJ1-2; D is undetermined. Germline V lookup: CDR1 LGHDT, CDR2 YNNKEL (reference sequence). V was cut by 3 bases and J by 5 bases, with 10 bases left in between. CDR3 length equals 13 residues. The CDR3 DNA reads TGTGCCAGCAGCCAGGGCAAGGGATATGGCTACACCTTC. Translated: CASSQGKGYGYTF.

This clonotype was seen only a few times. This sequence joins TRBV7-8 and TRBJ1-2, with D uncertain. In germline, CDR1 is SGHVS, CDR2 FQNEAQ. V was clipped by 5 bases and J by 14 bases, with 18 bases between them. The CDR3 length is 12 residues. This CDR3 is CASSLVQSPATF. In DNA form, the CDR3 reads TGTGCCAGCAGCCTCGTACAGTCACCGGCTACCTTC.

This clonotype was observed a handful of times. The rearrangement joins TRBV15 to TRBJ2-3; D may be TRBD1 (5 bases). Trimming took 5 bases from V and 2 from J, leaving 14 bases between them. The CDR3 length is 15 residues. Germline CDR1 and CDR2: LNHNV and YYDKDF (reference sequence). This CDR3 reads CATSQRGRNTDTQYF. CDR3 coding DNA: TGTGCCACCAGCCAAAGGGGCAGAAACACAGATACGCAGTATTTT.

This rearrangement joins TRBV10-3 to TRBJ1-5; unclear D gene. The germline gives CDR1 ENHRY, CDR2 SYGVKD. V shed 1 base and J shed 6 bases, with 10 bases lying between them. The CDR3 is 14 amino acids. The CDR3 loop is CAISEFQTTQPQHF. The CDR3 DNA sequence: TGTGCCATCAGTGAGTTTCAGACCACTCAGCCCCAGCATTTT.

The table lists this clonotype with many counts. This chain uses TRBV4-1 with TRBJ2-1; unclear D gene. Germline V gives CDR1 MGHRA, CDR2 YSYEKL. This CDR3 is built from 15 residues. With 9 bases removed from V and 0 bases from J, the gap between germline ends came to 15 bases. CDR3 sequence: CASSPVERSYNEQFF. CDR3 DNA: TGCGCCAGTTCTCCGGTGGAGCGCTCCTACAATGAGCAGTTCTTC.

This clonotype was observed a few times. This chain connects TRBV15 to TRBJ2-1; D not resolved. The CDR3 spans 14 residues. Trimming took off 0 bases at V and 9 bases at J, with 12 bases between the two ends. In germline, CDR1 is LNHNV, CDR2 YYDKDF (reference sequence). CDR3 coding DNA: TGTGCCACCAGCAGAGATCGCCTAGTGGCTGAGCAGTTCTTC. Encoded protein: CATSRDRLVAEQFF. The whole variable domain, filled in from reference TRBV15 and TRBJ2-1, reads DAMVIQNPRYQVTQFGKPVTLSCSQTLNHNVMYWYQQKSSQAPKLLFHYYDKDFNNEADTPDNFQSRRPNTSFCFLDIRSPGLGDTAMYLCATSRDRLVAEQFFGPGTRLTVL.

The gene calls are TRBV10-3 and TRBJ1-2, with 7 bases fitting TRBD1. CDR3 size: 13 residues. Unmatched junction bases numbered 4, after V lost 2 bases and J lost 7 bases. Germline lookup yields CDR1 ENHRY and CDR2 SYGVKD. The DNA for the CDR3 is TGTGCCATCAGTGAGGAAGGGGGCGCTGGCTACACCTTC. It encodes CAISEEGGAGYTF.

The chain employs TRBV20-1 and TRBJ2-1, with D maybe TRBD1 (5 bases). CDR1 and CDR2 from the germline V gene are DFQATT and SNEGSKA (reference sequence). This CDR3 comprises 12 residues. V was pared by 3 bases and J by 10 bases, with 13 bases between. The CDR3 protein is CSASAGLSEQFF. In nucleotides, the CDR3 is TGCAGTGCTAGTGCAGGGCTCAGCGAGCAGTTCTTC.

This clonotype has just a few counts. V is TRBV20-1 and J is TRBJ2-7; 7 nucleotides line up with TRBD2. CDR3 length: 14 amino acids. CDR1 is DFQATT and CDR2 is SNEGSKA in the germline V gene (reference sequence). V lost 2 bases to trimming and J lost 3 bases; unmatched junction nucleotides: 7. DNA for the CDR3: TGCAGTGCTAGATCCTTAGCGGGCAGCTACGAGCAGTACTTC. This translates into CSARSLAGSYEQYF.

There are many counts of this clonotype. This rearrangement joins TRBV5-1 to TRBJ2-7, with D perhaps matching TRBD1 (6 bases). The CDR3 is 13 amino acids. CDR1 and CDR2 from the germline V gene are SGHRS and YFSETQ. V lost 2 bases and J lost 3, with 9 bases in between. The CDR3 spells CASSFGDNYEQYF. DNA for the CDR3: TGCGCCAGCAGCTTTGGGGACAACTACGAGCAGTACTTC.

In DNA, the CDR3 is TGCGCCAGCAGTGGGCCCGGGACCGAGGAGACCCAGTACTTC. The encoded protein is CASSGPGTEETQYF. This rearrangement joins TRBV10-1 to TRBJ2-5; D possibly matches TRBD1 or TRBD2 (5 bases each). Trimming removed 4 bases from V and 5 bases from J, with 14 bases in between. The CDR3 consists of 14 residues. Germline CDR1 WNHNN, CDR2 SYGVQD (reference sequence).

The chain joins TRBV12-3 or TRBV12-4 to TRBJ2-5; TRBD2 matches 14 bases. V dropped 6 bases and J dropped 3; count of bases not matched to a gene: 6. CDR3 size: 16 residues. This chain's CDR3 is CASSQRGLAGEETQYF. The CDR3 coding sequence is TGTGCCAGCAGCCAACGGGGACTAGCGGGAGAAGAGACCCAGTACTTC.

The gene calls are TRBV19 and TRBJ2-2; D ambiguous. The CDR3 totals 13 residues. Germline values: CDR1 LNHDA, CDR2 SQIVND (reference sequence). The V and J ends lost 3 bases and 9 bases respectively, with 11 bases between them. CDR3 in amino acids: CASSMDAVRELFF. The CDR3 DNA sequence: TGTGCCAGTAGTATGGACGCCGTCAGGGAGCTGTTTTTT.

The genes are TRBV20-1 and TRBJ1-4; D is unresolved. Germline CDR1 DFQATT, CDR2 SNEGSKA (reference sequence). The CDR3 runs 14 residues. V lost 0 bases, J lost 3 bases, and 8 bases lay in between. The CDR3 DNA reads as TGCAGTGCTAGAGAGGAAGCTGCTAATGAAAAACTGTTTTTT. This translates into CSAREEAANEKLFF.